The rows below give T cell receptor beta chains drawn from one sample of a study of CD8 T cell repertoires and HIV-1 epitope variants. Some clones are missing from TCRdb's copy, which holds only in-frame ones; the method was immunoSEQ multiplex PCR. The sample includes about 95,000 clones, roughly four fifths of them seen just once. Sequenced input: uncultured baseline CD8+ T cells from peripheral blood mononuclear cells (PBMCs). The receptors come from a male donor with HIV. CDR3s include the opening cysteine and the closing phenylalanine or tryptophan. The D gene is left open where the match is weak. Part of the rows lack a size; the others show once, few, many or a class for expanded clones.

d_gene	v_gene	abundance	j_gene	CDR3aa	CDR3nt
-	TRBV6-5	many	TRBJ2-1	CASSYGGRGYDEQFF	TGTGCCAGCAGTTACGGGGGCAGGGGTTATGATGAGCAGTTCTTC
-	TRBV2	-	TRBJ2-3	CAGTEAGTQYF	TGTGCCGGCACGGAAGCTGGTACGCAGTATTTT
-	TRBV28	-	TRBJ2-7	CASRKTGTYEQYF	TGTGCCAGCAGGAAAACTGGGACCTACGAGCAGTACTTC
-	TRBV7-6	few	TRBJ2-3	CASSDGQAKDTQYF	TGTGCCAGCAGCGACGGCCAGGCTAAGGATACGCAGTATTTT
-	TRBV6-5	-	TRBJ2-5	CASSFGETQYF	TGTGCCAGCAGTTTCGGAGAGACCCAGTACTTC
-	TRBV9	-	TRBJ1-1	CASSPHPPIGDTEAFF	TGTGCCAGCAGCCCCCATCCCCCCATTGGGGACACTGAAGCTTTCTTT
-	TRBV13	-	TRBJ1-1	CASSLNVMNTEAFF	TGTGCCAGCAGCTTAAACGTTATGAACACTGAAGCTTTCTTT
-	TRBV5-1	few	TRBJ1-1	CASKYDGTGTEAFF	TGCGCCAGCAAGTATGACGGGACTGGGACTGAAGCTTTCTTT
-	TRBV6-5	-	TRBJ2-5	CASSSAGYVTQYF	TGTGCCAGCAGTTCCGCCGGATATGTGACCCAGTACTTC
-	TRBV29-1	-	TRBJ1-3	CSVERLENTIYF	TGCAGCGTTGAACGACTTGAAAACACCATATATTTT
-	TRBV5-1	once	TRBJ2-7	CASSNGGGADEQYF	TGCGCCAGCAGCAATGGCGGAGGGGCCGACGAGCAGTACTTC
-	TRBV5-4	-	TRBJ2-2	CASSLEGRGGPGELFF	TGTGCCAGCAGCTTGGAGGGCAGGGGGGGCCCCGGGGAGCTGTTTTTT
TRBD2	TRBV27	-	TRBJ2-3	CASSPSSGGAATDTQYF	TGTGCCAGCAGTCCATCTAGCGGGGGGGCCGCAACAGATACGCAGTATTTT
-	TRBV30	-	TRBJ1-4	CAWSDPGRNEKLFF	TGTGCCTGGAGTGACCCGGGGCGGAATGAAAAACTGTTTTTT
-	TRBV15	few	TRBJ2-1	CATSRDGTAGRNEQFF	TGTGCCACCAGCAGAGATGGTACGGCGGGGCGAAATGAGCAGTTCTTC
-	TRBV28	-	TRBJ1-6	CASSLDGINSPLHF	TGTGCCAGCAGCCTGGACGGCATTAATTCACCCCTCCACTTT
-	TRBV7-9	few	TRBJ1-1	CASTRGVPEAFF	TGTGCCAGCACCCGGGGGGTACCTGAAGCTTTCTTT
-	TRBV19	-	TRBJ2-7	CASYGVQGEQYF	TGTGCCAGTTACGGGGTCCAGGGCGAGCAGTACTTC
-	TRBV5-1	few	TRBJ2-7	CASRRQTGEGSYEQYF	TGCGCCAGCAGGCGGCAGACAGGGGAGGGCTCCTACGAGCAGTACTTC
TRBD2	TRBV5-1	-	TRBJ2-7	CASSLVLAGFTYEQYF	TGCGCCAGCAGCTTGGTTCTAGCGGGGTTCACCTACGAGCAGTACTTC
TRBD2	TRBV7-6	few	TRBJ2-1	CASSLVEGSGRSYNEQFF	TGTGCCAGCAGCTTAGTGGAGGGTAGCGGGAGGTCCTACAATGAGCAGTTCTTC
TRBD2	TRBV5-1	-	TRBJ2-7	CASRKTAGGDYEQYF	TGCGCCAGCAGGAAAACAGCGGGAGGGGATTACGAGCAGTACTTC
TRBD2	TRBV2	-	TRBJ2-2	CASSSGDTNTGELFF	TGTGCCAGCAGCAGCGGGGATACGAACACCGGGGAGCTGTTTTTT
-	TRBV18	many	TRBJ1-1	CASSPPGLADTEAFF	TGTGCCAGCTCACCACCTGGACTGGCGGACACTGAAGCTTTCTTT
-	TRBV7-3	-	TRBJ2-2	CASSLSNTGELFF	TGTGCCAGCAGCTTGAGTAACACCGGGGAGCTGTTTTTT